This TCR beta chain was observed in a study of blood T cell repertoires in COVID-19. About the study: Samples representing acute and convalescent COVID-19 were sourced from the United States, Italy and Spain. The cDNA or gDNA used as material had been derived from T cells, B-cell-depleted T cells, or PBMCs.

Per the original data handling: Amplified reference gene primers provided the basis for estimating nucleated cell counts. Profiled with immunoSEQ multiplex PCR; TCRdb holds only in-frame clones, not every one. Clonal size and the V and J genes are those of that table, whereas D and trimming came from the DNA. Altogether some 220,000 clones are present, around 80% being singletons, with the ten largest covering 4.5% to 6%. This clonotype was sampled from an older woman who had recovered from COVID-19. Sequencing input: peripheral blood.

This CDR3 is CASRWTRGGHYEQYF. Here the CDR3 DNA reads TGTGCCAGCAGGTGGACGCGGGGGGGGCACTACGAGCAGTACTTC. This chain connects TRBV13 to TRBJ2-7, with TRBD2 matching 9 bases. Germline values: CDR1 PRHDT, CDR2 FYEKMQ (reference sequence). V was clipped by 6 bases and J by 3 bases; unmatched bases: 9. This CDR3 contains 15 residues.